This note documents a single T cell receptor beta chain sequence. In the same sample, other DNA sequences code for this CDR3. The sample is drawn from a study of cytomegalovirus exposure and HLA in healthy donors. The PCR contained 60 Vbeta and 13 Jbeta primers. The method was immunoSEQ multiplex PCR; TCRdb's version includes in-frame clones alone and lacks a portion of them. There are 130,000 or so clones in the sample; more than 75% occur only once, and approximately 1.8% lies in the top ten. The CDR3 has 17 residues. This receptor was identified in a man in his forties in good health and CMV-seronegative. The V gene is TRBV21-1, the J gene TRBJ2-1; the D call in the table, TRBD2, was not verified against the DNA. TRBV21-1 counts as a pseudogene. Sequenced sample: PBMCs. CDR3 loop: CASSKGLGSGRPHEQFF. The CDR3 bases are TGTGCCAGCAGCAAGGGTCTCGGGAGCGGGAGGCCCCATGAGCAGTTCTTC.